Below are 4 T cell receptor beta chains sequenced from a single sample in a study of memory CD4+ T cells and cytomegalovirus serostatus. Clones were sequenced by immunoSEQ multiplex PCR, and TCRdb holds only the in-frame ones, with some missing. The sample has about 92,000 clones, under 90% seen once; the top ten hold 3.6%. The sort gate was single viable CD3+CD4+CD8-CD45RO+ cells for memory CD4+ T cells. Sequenced: memory CD4+ T cells from blood. The receptors were gathered from an adult in good health and CMV-seropositive.

The chain uses TRBV6-1 and TRBJ2-7, with 15 bases matching TRBD2. With V trimmed by 4 bases and J by 2 bases, 3 bases remained unmatched. The germline V gene encodes CDR1 MNHNS and CDR2 SASEGT. The CDR3 loop spans 16 amino acids. The CDR3 protein is CASSARTSGRAYEQYF. As DNA, the CDR3 is TGTGCCAGCAGTGCCAGGACTAGCGGGAGGGCCTACGAGCAGTACTTC.

The rearrangement joins TRBV7-8 to TRBJ2-5, with a tentative D call TRBD2 (6 bases). The CDR3 has 15 amino acids. Trimming took off 4 bases at V and 1 base at J, with 13 bases between the two ends. Germline assignment: CDR1 SGHVS and CDR2 FQNEAQ. CDR3 sequence reads: CASSYLSGVQETQYF. Written as DNA, the CDR3 is TGTGCCAGCAGCTACCTGTCGGGGGTCCAAGAGACCCAGTACTTC.

The gene calls are TRBV7-8 and TRBJ1-4; D is ambiguous. This CDR3 has 16 residues. The germline V gene has CDR1 SGHVS and CDR2 FQNEAQ. The V and J ends lost 5 bases and 4 bases respectively, with 17 bases between them. The CDR3 DNA sequence: TGTGCCAGCAGCCGCCCCTACCGGGGAATTAATGAAAAACTGTTTTTT. Translation: CASSRPYRGINEKLFF.

The rearrangement joins TRBV5-6 to TRBJ2-5; 7 nucleotides match TRBD1. This CDR3 has 13 amino acids. Germline V gene lookup returns CDR1 SGHDT and CDR2 YYEEEE. V lost 6 bases and J lost 5; bases outside the gene matches: 7. The CDR3 DNA reads TGTGCCAGCAATCGACAGGGAGCGGAGACCCAGTACTTC. Translated: CASNRQGAETQYF.